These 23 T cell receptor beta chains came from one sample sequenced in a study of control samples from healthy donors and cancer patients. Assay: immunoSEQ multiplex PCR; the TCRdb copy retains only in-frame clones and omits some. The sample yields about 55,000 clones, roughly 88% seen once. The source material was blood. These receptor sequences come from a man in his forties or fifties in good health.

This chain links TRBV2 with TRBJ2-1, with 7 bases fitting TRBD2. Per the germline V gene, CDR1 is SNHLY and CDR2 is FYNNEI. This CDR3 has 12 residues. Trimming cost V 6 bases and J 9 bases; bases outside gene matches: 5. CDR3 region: CASRVTSSEQFF. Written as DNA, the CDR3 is TGTGCCAGCAGGGTGACTAGCAGTGAGCAGTTCTTC. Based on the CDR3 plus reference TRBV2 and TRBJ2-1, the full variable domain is EPEVTQTPSHQVTQMGQEVILRCVPISNHLYFYWYRQILGQKVEFLVSFYNNEISEKSEIFDDQFSVERPDGSNFTLKIRSTKLEDSAMYFCASRVTSSEQFFGPGTRLTVL.

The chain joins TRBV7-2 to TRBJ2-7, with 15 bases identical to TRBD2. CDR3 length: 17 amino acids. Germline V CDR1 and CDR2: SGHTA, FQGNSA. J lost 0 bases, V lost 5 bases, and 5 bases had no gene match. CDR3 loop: CASSTGTSGRFSYEQYF. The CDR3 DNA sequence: TGTGCCAGCAGCACCGGGACTAGCGGGAGGTTCTCCTACGAGCAGTACTTC. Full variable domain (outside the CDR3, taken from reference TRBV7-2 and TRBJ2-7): GAGVSQSPSNKVTEKGKDVELRCDPISGHTALYWYRQSLGQGLEFLIYFQGNSAPDKSGLPSDRFSAERTGGSVSTLTIQRTQQEDSAVYLCASSTGTSGRFSYEQYFGPGTRLTVT.

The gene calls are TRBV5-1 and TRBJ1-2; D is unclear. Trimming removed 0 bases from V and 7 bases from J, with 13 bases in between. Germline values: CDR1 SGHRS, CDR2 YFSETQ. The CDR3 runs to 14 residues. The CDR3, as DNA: TGCGCCAGCAGCTTGGGAGGGTCGGACTTTGGCTACACCTTC. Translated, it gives CASSLGGSDFGYTF. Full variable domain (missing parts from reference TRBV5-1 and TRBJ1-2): KAGVTQTPRYLIKTRGQQVTLSCSPISGHRSVSWYQQTPGQGLQFLFEYFSETQRNKGNFPGRFSGRQFSNSRSEMNVSTLELGDSALYLCASSLGGSDFGYTFGSGTRLTVV.

CDR3 bases: TGTGCCAGCAGCTTAGGGGAACAAAATACGCAGTATTTT. Protein: CASSLGEQNTQYF. V and J are TRBV11-3 and TRBJ2-3; the D is unclear. Germline assignment: CDR1 SGHNT and CDR2 YENEEA. With 1 base removed from V and 7 bases from J, the gap between germline ends came to 9 bases. This CDR3 is built from 13 residues.

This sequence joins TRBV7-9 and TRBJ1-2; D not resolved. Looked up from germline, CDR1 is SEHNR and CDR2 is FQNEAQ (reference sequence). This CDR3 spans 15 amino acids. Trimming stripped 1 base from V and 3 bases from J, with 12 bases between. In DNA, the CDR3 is TGTGCCAGCAGCTTAGATATAGGAGTTGACTATGGCTACACCTTC. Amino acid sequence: CASSLDIGVDYGYTF. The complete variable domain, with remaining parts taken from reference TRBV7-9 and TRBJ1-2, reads DTGVSQNPRHKITKRGQNVTFRCDPISEHNRLYWYRQTLGQGPEFLTYFQNEAQLEKSRLLSDRFSAERPKGSFSTLEIQRTEQGDSAMYLCASSLDIGVDYGYTFGSGTRLTVV.

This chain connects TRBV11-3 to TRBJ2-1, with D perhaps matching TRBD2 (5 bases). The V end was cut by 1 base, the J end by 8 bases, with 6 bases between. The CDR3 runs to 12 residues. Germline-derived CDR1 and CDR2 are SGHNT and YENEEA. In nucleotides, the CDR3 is TGTGCCAGCAGCTTAGTCGGGGATGAGCAGTTCTTC. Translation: CASSLVGDEQFF.

As DNA, the CDR3 is TGTGCCAGCAGCTTTAACCAGAGAGAGACCCAGTACTTC. The encoded protein is CASSFNQRETQYF. The chain links TRBV13 to TRBJ2-5; no definite D call. V lost 3 bases and J lost 4, with 9 bases in between. CDR3 length: 13 amino acids. Germline V CDR1 and CDR2: PRHDT, FYEKMQ (reference sequence).

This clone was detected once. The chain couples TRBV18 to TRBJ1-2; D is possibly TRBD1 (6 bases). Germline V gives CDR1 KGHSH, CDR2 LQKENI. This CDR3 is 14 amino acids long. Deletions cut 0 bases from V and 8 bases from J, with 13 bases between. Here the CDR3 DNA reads TGTGCCAGCTCACCACCAGCAGGGGCGAAGGGCTACACCTTC. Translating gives CASSPPAGAKGYTF.

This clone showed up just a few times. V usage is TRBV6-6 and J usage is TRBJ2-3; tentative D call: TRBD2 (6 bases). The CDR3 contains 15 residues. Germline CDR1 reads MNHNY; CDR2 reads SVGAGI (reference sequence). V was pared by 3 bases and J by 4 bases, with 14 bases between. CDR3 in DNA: TGTGCCAGCAGTTATGGAGGGGTTATCGCAGATACGCAGTATTTT. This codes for CASSYGGVIADTQYF.

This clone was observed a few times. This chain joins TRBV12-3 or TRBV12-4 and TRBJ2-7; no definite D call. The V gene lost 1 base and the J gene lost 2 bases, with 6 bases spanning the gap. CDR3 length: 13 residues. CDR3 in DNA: TGTGCCAGCAGTTTAGGATTTACCTACGAGCAGTACTTC. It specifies CASSLGFTYEQYF.

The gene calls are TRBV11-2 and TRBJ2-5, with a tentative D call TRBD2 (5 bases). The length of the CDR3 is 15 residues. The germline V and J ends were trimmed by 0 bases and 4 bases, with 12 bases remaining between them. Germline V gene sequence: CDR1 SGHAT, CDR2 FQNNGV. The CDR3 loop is CASSLDWELGETQYF. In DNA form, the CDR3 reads TGTGCCAGCAGCTTAGACTGGGAGTTAGGAGAGACCCAGTACTTC.

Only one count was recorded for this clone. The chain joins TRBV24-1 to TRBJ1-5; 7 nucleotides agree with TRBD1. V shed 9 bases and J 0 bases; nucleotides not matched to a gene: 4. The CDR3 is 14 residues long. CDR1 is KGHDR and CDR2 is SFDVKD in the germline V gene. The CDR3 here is CATSGQHSNQPQHF. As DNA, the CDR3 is TGTGCCACCTCGGGACAGCATAGCAATCAGCCCCAGCATTTT.

The CDR3 nucleotides read TGTGCCACCAGTGATCCCGACAGCCTTGACAATGAGCAGTTCTTC. It specifies CATSDPDSLDNEQFF. V gene TRBV24-1 combines with J gene TRBJ2-1, with a possible D match to TRBD1 (5 bases). CDR3 length equals 15 residues. The germline V gene has CDR1 KGHDR and CDR2 SFDVKD. Trimming shortened V by 3 bases and J by 5 bases, and 13 bases separated the two germline ends.

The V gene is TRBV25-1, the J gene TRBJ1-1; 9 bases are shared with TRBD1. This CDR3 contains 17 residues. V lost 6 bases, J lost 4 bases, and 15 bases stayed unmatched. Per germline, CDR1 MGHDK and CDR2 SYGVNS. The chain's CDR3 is CASRDPNIGTGRTEAFF. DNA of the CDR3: TGTGCCAGCAGGGATCCGAACATAGGGACAGGGCGCACTGAAGCTTTCTTT.

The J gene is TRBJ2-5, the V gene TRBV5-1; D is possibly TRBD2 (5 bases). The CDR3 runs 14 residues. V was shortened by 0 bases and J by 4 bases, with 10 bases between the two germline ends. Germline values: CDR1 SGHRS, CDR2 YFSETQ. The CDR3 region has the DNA TGCGCCAGCAGCTTGGCAGAGGGCCTAGAGACCCAGTACTTC. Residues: CASSLAEGLETQYF.

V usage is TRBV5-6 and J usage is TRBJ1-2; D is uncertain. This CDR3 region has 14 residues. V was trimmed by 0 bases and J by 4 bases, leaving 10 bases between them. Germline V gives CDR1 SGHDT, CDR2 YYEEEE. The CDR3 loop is CASSLAPATYGYTF. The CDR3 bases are TGTGCCAGCAGCTTGGCCCCAGCCACCTATGGCTACACCTTC.

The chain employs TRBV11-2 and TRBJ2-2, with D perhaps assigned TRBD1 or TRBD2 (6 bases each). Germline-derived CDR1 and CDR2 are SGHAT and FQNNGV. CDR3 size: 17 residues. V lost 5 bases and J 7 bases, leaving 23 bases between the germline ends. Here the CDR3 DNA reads TGTGCCAGCAGCCCCCACGAGGGGGGCGGGATCGGCGGGGAGCTGTTTTTT. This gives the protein CASSPHEGGGIGGELFF.

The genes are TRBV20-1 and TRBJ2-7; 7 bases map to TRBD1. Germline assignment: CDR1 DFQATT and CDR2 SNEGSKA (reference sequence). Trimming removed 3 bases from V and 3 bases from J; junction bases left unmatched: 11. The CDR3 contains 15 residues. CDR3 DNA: TGCAGTGCTAGTCCCCGGGACAGAAAATTCTACGAGCAGTACTTC. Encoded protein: CSASPRDRKFYEQYF.

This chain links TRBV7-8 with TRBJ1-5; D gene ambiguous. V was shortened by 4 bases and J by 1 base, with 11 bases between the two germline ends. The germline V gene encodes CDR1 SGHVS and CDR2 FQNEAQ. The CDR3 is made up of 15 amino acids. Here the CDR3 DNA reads TGTGCCAGCAGCTCGTCCCACGGGAGCAATCAGCCCCAGCATTTT. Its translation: CASSSSHGSNQPQHF.

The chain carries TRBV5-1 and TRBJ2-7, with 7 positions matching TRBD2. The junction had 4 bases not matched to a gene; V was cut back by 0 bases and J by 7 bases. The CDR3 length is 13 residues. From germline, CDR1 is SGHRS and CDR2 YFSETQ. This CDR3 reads CASSLGGLGEQYF. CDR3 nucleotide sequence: TGCGCCAGCAGCTTGGGAGGACTAGGTGAGCAGTACTTC.

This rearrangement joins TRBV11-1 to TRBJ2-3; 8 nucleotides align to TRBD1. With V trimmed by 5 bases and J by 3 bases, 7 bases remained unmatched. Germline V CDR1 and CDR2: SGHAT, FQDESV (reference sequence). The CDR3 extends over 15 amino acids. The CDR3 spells CASSRQGRKTDTQYF. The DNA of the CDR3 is TGTGCCAGCAGCCGACAGGGGAGGAAGACAGATACGCAGTATTTT.

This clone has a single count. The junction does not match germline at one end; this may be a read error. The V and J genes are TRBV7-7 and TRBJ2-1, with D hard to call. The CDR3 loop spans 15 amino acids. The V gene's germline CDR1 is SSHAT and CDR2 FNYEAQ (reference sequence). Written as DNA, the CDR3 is TGTGCTAGCAGCTTACTCCCCGGAACCTACAATGAGCAGTTCTTC. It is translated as CASSLLPGTYNEQFF.

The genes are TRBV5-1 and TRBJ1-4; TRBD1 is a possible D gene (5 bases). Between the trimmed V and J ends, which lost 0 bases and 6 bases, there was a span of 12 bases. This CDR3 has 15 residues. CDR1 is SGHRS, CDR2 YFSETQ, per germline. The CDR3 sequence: CASSLGFAGDEKLFF. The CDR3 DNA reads TGCGCCAGCAGCTTGGGATTTGCGGGGGATGAAAAACTGTTTTTT.